A selection of T cell receptor beta chains follows, all from one sample in a study of blood T cell repertoires in COVID-19. TCRdb keeps only in-frame clones here, not all; method: immunoSEQ multiplex PCR. Among approximately 30,000 clones listed, around 88% were seen once. The sequencing sample was made of peripheral blood. These receptors came from a human donor in a cohort sampled during active COVID-19. The CDR3 runs from the conserved cysteine through the conserved F or W. The D gene is left open where the match is weak.

v_gene	d_gene	CDR3aa
TRBV9	TRBD1	CASSFQGGDEKLFF
TRBV7-6	TRBD1	CASSPTGQPSSYEQYF
TRBV19	-	CASGAVSQETQYF
TRBV5-4	TRBD1	CASSLDRGLTEAFF
TRBV19	-	CASSISGGMSGNTIYF
TRBV7-2	-	CASSLSRDTHEQYF
TRBV10-3	TRBD1	CAISESPTGGNTEAFF
TRBV28	TRBD2	CASSLGLAEINEQFF
TRBV5-4	TRBD2	CASSSGLAGGLFF
TRBV30	-	CAWRTGSSYEQYF
TRBV28	TRBD1	CASSSGQGFTYNEQFF
TRBV14	-	CASSPRGAGSYNEQFF
TRBV18	-	CASSSGTKNEQFF
TRBV3-1/TRBV3-2	-	CASSQQGTYGYTF
TRBV2	-	CASSEAEGGQPQHF
TRBV5-4	-	CASSFDRWNSPLHF
TRBV2	-	CASRVGQTGANVLTF
TRBV4-3	TRBD2	CASSQDFGGSGTDTQYF
TRBV11-3	-	CASSPKPTANTEAFF
TRBV2	TRBD1	CASSEGTGHEHLFF
TRBV29-1	-	CSVARTGDYGYTF
TRBV7-2	-	CASSLSRVSFEQFF
TRBV9	-	CASSVLLGTEAFF
TRBV5-5	-	CASSGARNQPQHF
TRBV5-1	TRBD1	CASSLEGQGVNGYTF
TRBV10-3	TRBD2	CATLAGPYRDEGDTQYF
TRBV7-2	TRBD2	CASSSLLAGGETQYF
TRBV7-9	TRBD1	CASSYRGPGNTIYF
TRBV6-5	-	CASSYGGTSGPQLMFF
TRBV2	TRBD1	CASSEGTGRNQPQHF
TRBV4-1	-	CASGSRGGAKNIQYF
TRBV7-3	-	CASREGGRTDTQYF
TRBV7-9	TRBD2	CASSSHGTRSYNEQFF
TRBV5-4	-	CASSLRQQETQYF
TRBV2	TRBD2	CASAGSGGAMNEQFF
TRBV2	TRBD1	CASRRDRGYGGELFF
TRBV15	TRBD1	CATSRDVGQGGTEAFF
TRBV20-1	TRBD1	CSASPFGQGVREQYF
TRBV4-2	TRBD2	CASSQDRFSGRFTDTQYF
TRBV19	TRBD1	CASSTTGGLTEAFF
TRBV6-5	TRBD1	CASSRTGGQPQHF
TRBV5-4	-	CASSLRQGYEQYF